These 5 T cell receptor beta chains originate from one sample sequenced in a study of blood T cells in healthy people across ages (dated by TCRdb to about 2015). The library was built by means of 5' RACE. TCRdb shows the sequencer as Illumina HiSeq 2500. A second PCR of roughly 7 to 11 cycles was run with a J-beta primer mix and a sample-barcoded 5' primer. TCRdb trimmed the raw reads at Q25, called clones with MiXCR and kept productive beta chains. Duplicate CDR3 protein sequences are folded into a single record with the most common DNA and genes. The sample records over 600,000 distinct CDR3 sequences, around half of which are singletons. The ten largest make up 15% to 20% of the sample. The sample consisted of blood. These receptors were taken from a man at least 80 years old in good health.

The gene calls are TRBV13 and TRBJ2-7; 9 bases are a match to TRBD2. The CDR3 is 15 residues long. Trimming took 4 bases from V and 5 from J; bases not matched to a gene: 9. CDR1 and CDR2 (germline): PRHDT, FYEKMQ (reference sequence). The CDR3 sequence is CASSSHISGRNEQYF. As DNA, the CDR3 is TGTGCCAGCAGCTCCCACATCAGCGGGAGGAACGAGCAGTACTTC.

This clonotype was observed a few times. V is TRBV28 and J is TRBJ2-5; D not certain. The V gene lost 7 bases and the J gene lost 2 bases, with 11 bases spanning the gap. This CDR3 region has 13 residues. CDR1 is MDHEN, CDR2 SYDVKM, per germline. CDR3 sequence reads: CASNWTVQETQYF. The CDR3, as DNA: TGTGCCAGCAATTGGACGGTTCAAGAGACCCAGTACTTC.

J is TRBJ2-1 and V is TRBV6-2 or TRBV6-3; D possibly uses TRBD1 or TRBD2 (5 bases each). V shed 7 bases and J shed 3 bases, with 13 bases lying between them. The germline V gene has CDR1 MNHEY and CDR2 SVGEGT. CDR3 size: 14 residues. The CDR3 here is CASTDVGDYNEQFF. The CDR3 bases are TGTGCCAGCACGGACGTGGGGGACTACAATGAGCAGTTCTTC.

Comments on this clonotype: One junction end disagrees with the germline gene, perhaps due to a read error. DNA of the CDR3: TGTGCCAGCAGTGACCAACGGGACAGCCAAGAGATCCAGTACTTC. Its protein is CASSDQRDSQEIQYF. The V call is TRBV6-5, the J call TRBJ2-5, with 7 bases fitting TRBD1. The germline V gene has CDR1 MNHEY and CDR2 SVGAGI. The length of the CDR3 is 15 residues.

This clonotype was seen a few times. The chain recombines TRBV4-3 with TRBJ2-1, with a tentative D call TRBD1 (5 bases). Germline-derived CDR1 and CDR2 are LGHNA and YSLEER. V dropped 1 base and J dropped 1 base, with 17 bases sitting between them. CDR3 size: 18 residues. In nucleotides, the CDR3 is TGCGCCAGCAGCCAAGGGAATCAGGGATTACATTCCTACAATGAGCAGTTCTTC. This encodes CASSQGNQGLHSYNEQFF.